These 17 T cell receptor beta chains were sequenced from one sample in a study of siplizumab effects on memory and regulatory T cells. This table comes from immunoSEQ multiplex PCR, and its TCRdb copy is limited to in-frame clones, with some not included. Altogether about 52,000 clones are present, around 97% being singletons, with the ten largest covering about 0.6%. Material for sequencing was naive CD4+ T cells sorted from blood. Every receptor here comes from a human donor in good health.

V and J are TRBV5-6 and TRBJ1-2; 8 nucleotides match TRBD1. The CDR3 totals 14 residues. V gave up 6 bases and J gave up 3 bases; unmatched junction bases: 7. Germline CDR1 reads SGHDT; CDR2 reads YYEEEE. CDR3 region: CASNYPGGYYGYTF. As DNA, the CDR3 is TGTGCCAGCAACTACCCAGGGGGCTACTATGGCTACACCTTC.

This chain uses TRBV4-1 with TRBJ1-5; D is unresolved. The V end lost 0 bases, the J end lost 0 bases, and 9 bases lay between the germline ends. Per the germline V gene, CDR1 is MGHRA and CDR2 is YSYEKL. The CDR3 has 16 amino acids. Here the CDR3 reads CASSQEGVISNQPQHF. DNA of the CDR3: TGCGCCAGCAGCCAAGAGGGTGTCATTAGCAATCAGCCCCAGCATTTT.

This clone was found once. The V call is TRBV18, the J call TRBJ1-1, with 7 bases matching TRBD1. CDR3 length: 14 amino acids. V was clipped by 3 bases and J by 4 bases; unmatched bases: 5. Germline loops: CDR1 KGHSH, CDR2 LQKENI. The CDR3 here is CASSPTGSGTEAFF. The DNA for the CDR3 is TGTGCCAGCTCACCGACAGGGTCTGGCACTGAAGCTTTCTTT.

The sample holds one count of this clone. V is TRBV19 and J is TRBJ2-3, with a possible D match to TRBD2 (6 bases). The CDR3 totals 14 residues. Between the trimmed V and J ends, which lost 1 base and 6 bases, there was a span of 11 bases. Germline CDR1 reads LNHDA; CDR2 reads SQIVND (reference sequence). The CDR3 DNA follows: TGTGCCAGTAGTATAGGTTGGGCGGGGGATACGCAGTATTTT. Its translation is CASSIGWAGDTQYF.

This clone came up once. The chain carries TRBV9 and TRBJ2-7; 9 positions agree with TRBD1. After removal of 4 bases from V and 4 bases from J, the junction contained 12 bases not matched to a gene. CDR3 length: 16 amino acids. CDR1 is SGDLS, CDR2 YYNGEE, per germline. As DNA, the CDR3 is TGTGCCAGCAGCATCGGGGACAGGGCCATGGGATACGAGCAGTACTTC. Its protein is CASSIGDRAMGYEQYF.

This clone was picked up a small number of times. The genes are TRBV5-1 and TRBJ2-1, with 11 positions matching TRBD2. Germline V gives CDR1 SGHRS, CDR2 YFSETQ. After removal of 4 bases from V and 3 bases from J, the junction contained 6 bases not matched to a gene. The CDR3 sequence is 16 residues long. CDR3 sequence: CASSLLAGGHYNEQFF. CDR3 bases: TGCGCCAGCAGCCTCCTAGCGGGAGGCCACTACAATGAGCAGTTCTTC.

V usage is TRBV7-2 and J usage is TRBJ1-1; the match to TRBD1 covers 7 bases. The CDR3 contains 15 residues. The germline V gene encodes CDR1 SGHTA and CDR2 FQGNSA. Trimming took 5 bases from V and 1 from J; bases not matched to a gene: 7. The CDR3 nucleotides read TGTGCCAGCAGCCCGCGGGACAGCTCGAACACTGAAGCTTTCTTT. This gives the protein CASSPRDSSNTEAFF.

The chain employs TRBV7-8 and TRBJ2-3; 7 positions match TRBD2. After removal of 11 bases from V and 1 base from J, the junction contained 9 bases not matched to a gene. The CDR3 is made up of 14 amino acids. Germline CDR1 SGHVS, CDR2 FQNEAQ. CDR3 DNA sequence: TGTGCCTCCGGGGCGGGAGCGGGCACAGATACGCAGTATTTT. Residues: CASGAGAGTDTQYF. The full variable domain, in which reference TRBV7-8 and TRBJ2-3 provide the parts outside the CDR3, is GAGVSQSPRYKVAKRGQDVALRCDPISGHVSLFWYQQALGQGPEFLTYFQNEAQLDKSGLPSDRFFAERPEGSVSTLKIQRTQQEDSAVYLCASGAGAGTDTQYFGPGTRLTVL.

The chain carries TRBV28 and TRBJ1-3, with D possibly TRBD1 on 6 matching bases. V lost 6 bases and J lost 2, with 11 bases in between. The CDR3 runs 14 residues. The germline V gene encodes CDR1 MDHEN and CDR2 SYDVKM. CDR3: CASRKGGTGNTIYF. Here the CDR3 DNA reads TGTGCCAGCAGGAAAGGGGGGACTGGAAACACCATATATTTT.

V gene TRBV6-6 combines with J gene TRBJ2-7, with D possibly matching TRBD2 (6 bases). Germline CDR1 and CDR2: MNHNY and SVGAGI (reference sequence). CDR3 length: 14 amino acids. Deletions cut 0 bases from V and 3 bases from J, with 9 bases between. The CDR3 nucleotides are TGTGCCAGCAGTTACTCTAGCGGACACTACGAGCAGTACTTC. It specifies CASSYSSGHYEQYF.

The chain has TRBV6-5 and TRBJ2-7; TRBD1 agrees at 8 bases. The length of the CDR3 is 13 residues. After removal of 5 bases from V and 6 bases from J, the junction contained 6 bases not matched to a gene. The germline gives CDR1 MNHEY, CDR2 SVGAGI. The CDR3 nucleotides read TGTGCCAGCAGTAAAACCAGGGGGCGCGAGCAGTACTTC. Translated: CASSKTRGREQYF.

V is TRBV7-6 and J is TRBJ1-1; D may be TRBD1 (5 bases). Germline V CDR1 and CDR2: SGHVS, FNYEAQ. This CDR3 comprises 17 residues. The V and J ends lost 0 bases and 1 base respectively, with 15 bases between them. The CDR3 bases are TGTGCCAGCAGCTTAGCAGGGGCGAAGAGGGGGAACACTGAAGCTTTCTTT. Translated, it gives CASSLAGAKRGNTEAFF. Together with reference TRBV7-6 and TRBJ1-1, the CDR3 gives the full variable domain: GAGVSQSPRYKVTKRGQDVALRCDPISGHVSLYWYRQALGQGPEFLTYFNYEAQQDKSGLPNDRFSAERPEGSISTLTIQRTEQRDSAMYRCASSLAGAKRGNTEAFFGQGTRLTVV.

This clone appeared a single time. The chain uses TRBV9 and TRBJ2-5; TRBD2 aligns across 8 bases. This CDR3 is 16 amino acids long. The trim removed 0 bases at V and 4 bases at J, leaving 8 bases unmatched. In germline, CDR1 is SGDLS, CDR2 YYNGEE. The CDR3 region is CASSVAGREVGETQYF. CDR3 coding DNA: TGTGCCAGCAGCGTAGCCGGGCGGGAGGTCGGAGAGACCCAGTACTTC.

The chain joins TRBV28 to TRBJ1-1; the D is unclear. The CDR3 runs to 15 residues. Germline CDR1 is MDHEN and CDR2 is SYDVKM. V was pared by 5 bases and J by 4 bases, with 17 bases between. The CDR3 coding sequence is TGTGCCAGCAGTGGCGGTACTGGCGAGGGCACTGAAGCTTTCTTT. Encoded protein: CASSGGTGEGTEAFF.

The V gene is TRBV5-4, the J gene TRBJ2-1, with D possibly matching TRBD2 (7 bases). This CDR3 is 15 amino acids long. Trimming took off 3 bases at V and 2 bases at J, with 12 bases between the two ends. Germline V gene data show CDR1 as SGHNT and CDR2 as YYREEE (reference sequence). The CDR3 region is CASSSGEGTYNEQFF. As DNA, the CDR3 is TGTGCCAGCAGCTCAGGGGAGGGAACCTACAATGAGCAGTTCTTC. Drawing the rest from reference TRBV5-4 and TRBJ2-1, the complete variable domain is ETGVTQSPTHLIKTRGQQVTLRCSSQSGHNTVSWYQQALGQGPQFIFQYYREEENGRGNFPPRFSGLQFPNYSSELNVNALELDDSALYLCASSSGEGTYNEQFFGPGTRLTVL.

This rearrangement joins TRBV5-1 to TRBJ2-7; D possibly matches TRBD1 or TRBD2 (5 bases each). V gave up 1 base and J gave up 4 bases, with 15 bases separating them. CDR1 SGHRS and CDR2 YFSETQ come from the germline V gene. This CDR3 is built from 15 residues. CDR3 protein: CASSLFGAEGYEQYF. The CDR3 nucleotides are TGCGCCAGCAGCTTGTTCGGGGCTGAGGGTTACGAGCAGTACTTC.

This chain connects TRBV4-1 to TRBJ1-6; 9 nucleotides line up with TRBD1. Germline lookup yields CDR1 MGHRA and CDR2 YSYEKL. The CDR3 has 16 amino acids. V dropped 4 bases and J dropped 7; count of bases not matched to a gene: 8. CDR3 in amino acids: CASSPPAGTGNSPLHF. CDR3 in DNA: TGCGCCAGCAGCCCGCCCGCCGGGACAGGGAATTCACCCCTCCACTTT.